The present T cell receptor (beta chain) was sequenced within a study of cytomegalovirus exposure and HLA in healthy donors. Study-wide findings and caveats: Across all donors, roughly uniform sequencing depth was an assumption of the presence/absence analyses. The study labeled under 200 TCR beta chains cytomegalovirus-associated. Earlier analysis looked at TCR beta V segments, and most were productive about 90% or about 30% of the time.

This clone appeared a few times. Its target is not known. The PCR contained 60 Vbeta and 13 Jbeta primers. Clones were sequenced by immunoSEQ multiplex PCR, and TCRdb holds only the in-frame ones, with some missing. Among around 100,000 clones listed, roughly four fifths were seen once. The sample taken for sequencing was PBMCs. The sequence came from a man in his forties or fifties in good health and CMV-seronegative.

CDR3 sequence: CASSFTPYEQYF. The CDR3 DNA follows: TGTGCCAGCAGCTTCACTCCCTACGAGCAGTACTTC. J is TRBJ2-7 and V is TRBV7-2; D unclear. The CDR3 extends over 12 amino acids. CDR1 is SGHTA and CDR2 is FQGNSA in the germline V gene. Deletions cut 3 bases from V and 2 bases from J, with 5 bases between.